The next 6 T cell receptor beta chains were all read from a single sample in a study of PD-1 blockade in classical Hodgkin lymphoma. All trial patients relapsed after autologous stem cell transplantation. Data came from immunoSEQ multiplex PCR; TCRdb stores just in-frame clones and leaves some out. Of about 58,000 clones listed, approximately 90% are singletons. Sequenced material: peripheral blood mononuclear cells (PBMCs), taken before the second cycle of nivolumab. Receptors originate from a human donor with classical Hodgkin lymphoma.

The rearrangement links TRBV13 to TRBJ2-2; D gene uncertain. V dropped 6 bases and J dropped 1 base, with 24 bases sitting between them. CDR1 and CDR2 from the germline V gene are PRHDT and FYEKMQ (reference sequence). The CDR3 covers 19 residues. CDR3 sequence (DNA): TGTGCCAGCAGTGCTCCCTGGATTTCACCCTCTCAGAACACCGGGGAGCTGTTTTTT. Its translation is CASSAPWISPSQNTGELFF.

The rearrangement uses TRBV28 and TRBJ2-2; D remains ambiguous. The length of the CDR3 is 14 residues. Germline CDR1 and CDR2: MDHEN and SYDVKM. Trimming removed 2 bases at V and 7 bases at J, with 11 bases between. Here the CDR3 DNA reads TGTGCCAGCAGTTTACGGGTCCTGAGCGGGGAGCTGTTTTTT. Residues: CASSLRVLSGELFF.

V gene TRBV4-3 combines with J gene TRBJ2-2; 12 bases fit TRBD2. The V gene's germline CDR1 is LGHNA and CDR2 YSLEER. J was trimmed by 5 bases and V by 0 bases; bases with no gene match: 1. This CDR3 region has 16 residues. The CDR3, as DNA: TGCGCCAGCAGCCAAGATGGGACTAGCGGGACCGGGGAGCTGTTTTTT. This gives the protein CASSQDGTSGTGELFF.

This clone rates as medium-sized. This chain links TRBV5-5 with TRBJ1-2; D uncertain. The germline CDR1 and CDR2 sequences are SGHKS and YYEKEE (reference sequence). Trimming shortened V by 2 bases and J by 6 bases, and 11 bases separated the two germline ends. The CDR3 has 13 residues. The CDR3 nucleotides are TGTGCCAGCAGCTTCGGGGTCGGCCATGGCTACACCTTC. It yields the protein CASSFGVGHGYTF.

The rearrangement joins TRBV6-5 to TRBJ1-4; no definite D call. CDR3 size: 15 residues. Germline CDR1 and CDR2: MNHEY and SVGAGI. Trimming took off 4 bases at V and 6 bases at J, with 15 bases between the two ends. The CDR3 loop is CASSWENGVDEKLFF. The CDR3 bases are TGTGCCAGCAGTTGGGAAAACGGGGTTGATGAAAAACTGTTTTTT.

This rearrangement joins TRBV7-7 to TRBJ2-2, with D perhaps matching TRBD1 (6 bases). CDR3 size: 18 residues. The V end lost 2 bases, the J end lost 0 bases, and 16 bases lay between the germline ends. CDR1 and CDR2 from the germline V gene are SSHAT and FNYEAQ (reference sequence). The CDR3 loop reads CASSLRAQGLANTGELFF. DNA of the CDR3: TGTGCCAGCAGCTTAAGGGCCCAGGGGTTGGCGAACACCGGGGAGCTGTTTTTT.